This T cell receptor beta chain derives from a study of identical twins. This clonotype was found a few times. CDR3 length equals 15 residues. Germline V CDR1 and CDR2: DFQATT, SNEGSKA (reference sequence). V lost 5 bases, J lost 5 bases, and 13 bases stayed unmatched. TCRdb re-derived calls from the 5' RACE reads in MiXCR, one entry per CDR3 protein. The sample consists of approximately 250,000 distinct CDR3 sequences, 5.5% to 7.5% of them appearing once. The same data also contributed to another study, on T cells expressing NK-cell markers. That report adds: The use of an anti-gamma-delta TCR antibody, which was added in several experiments, restricted sorting to T cells expressing alpha-beta TCR. About 1.0-7.0% of CD8+ T cells in a handful of donors belonged to dominant NKG2C+ clonotypes. Certain NKG2C+ T cell clones were expanded, and their HCMV specificity remained unclear.

The sequencing sample was made of CD8+ T cells sorted from blood. The TCR was taken from a woman aged 18-29 years in good health. The rearrangement joins TRBV20-1 to TRBJ2-5, with TRBD1 matching over 8 bases. The CDR3 bases are TGCAGTGCTTTTAGTCGGACAGGGTTTACGGAGACCCAGTACTTC. Its protein product is CSAFSRTGFTETQYF.